This T cell receptor beta chain was captured by sequencing in a study of cytomegalovirus exposure and HLA in healthy donors listed by TCRdb under 2017. Regarding the complete study: According to an earlier analysis of around 600 of the donors, about 179 million T cells yielded 117 million unique TCR beta sequences and around 300 Gb of sequence data. An early release that covered fewer than 800 HLA-typed donors contained approximately 300 gigabases of sequencing data and about 93 million unique TCR sequences. Among the roughly 410 genotyped donors, around 81% belonged to the genetic ancestry cluster associated with self-reported Caucasian donors. The study aimed to test whether signatures of past pathogen exposure could be identified by cataloging public T cell receptors. The T cell repertoires of around 670 subjects were profiled by immunosequencing and related to cytomegalovirus serostatus. Besides the first cohort of about 730 subjects, a separate validation cohort made up of roughly 120 different subjects was used. High-throughput TCR immunosequencing, statistical association of individual TCRs with disease status, and machine learning were combined to predict cytomegalovirus infection status. A later analysis re-analyzed previously published TCR beta repertoires from about 600 donors and added high-resolution HLA genotyping to study TCR occurrence patterns. The later analysis used no new phenotypic data to find candidate immune exposures, relying instead on TCR beta sequences and their occurrence across donors. To decide whether each TCR beta V gene segment behaved as functional or pseudogenic, an earlier analysis of fewer than 750 of the donors relied on high-throughput TCR beta sequencing. Donor age, sex, ethnicity and CMV serostatus were compiled alongside the repertoire data. A later genetic analysis took genome-wide SNP genotypes for about 55% of the 666 donors and used that subset as a discovery cohort. All discovery cohort repertoires had been generated on a single sequencing platform. Both class I and class II loci were covered by HLA typing, at four-digit resolution. Typing coverage differed by locus: A, B, C, DRB1 and DQB1 were typed in about 620-640 donors, DQA1 in about 500, DPA1 in around 580, and DPB1 in just under 490. Four to six DR-DQ haplotypes were handled as single units for association and clustering, since linkage in the cohort was strong. On average, 235,054 unique TCR beta nucleotide sequences were sequenced per donor among some 420 genotyped donors of the cohort, with roughly 18% of those sequences being non-productive.

The cohort consisted of 666 healthy bone marrow donors. At the time of sampling, every cohort member was nominally healthy, though immune exposures that went unrecorded were likely present. The donor tested CMV seropositive, placing the donor among the approximately 290 seropositive members of the cohort. Each donor provided a peripheral blood sample, and peripheral blood mononuclear cells were used for TCR beta sequencing. Genomic DNA extraction from the blood cell samples was performed with the Qiagen DNeasy Blood Extraction Kit. This clone was observed a single time. It has no known antigen specificity. No quality values exist for individual bases; no much larger clone is one base distant. Receptors were amplified or captured by the immunoSEQ multiplex PCR assay. The multiplex PCR relied on a mix of 60 forward primers for TCR Vbeta segments and 13 reverse primers for TCR Jbeta segments. Amplification of the CDR3 region of rearranged TCR beta genes was performed with a multiplex PCR assay on genomic DNA. The Illumina HiSeq System was used to sequence the amplified TCR beta libraries as 87-base-pair reads. Processing in the source paper ran as follows. A later analysis counted around 72 million unique TCR beta chains across the 700 or so repertoires, and about 10 million of these chains were shared by at least two donors. A nearest-neighbor algorithm error-corrected the raw reads and collapsed the reads into unique sequences, merging closely related sequences to remove PCR and sequencing errors. To assign V, D and J gene segments, CDR3 sequences were aligned to IMGT reference sequences. For a sequence to be retained, a match of at least six nucleotides was required to both a V gene segment and a J gene segment. Rearrangements were called productive when the CDR3 lacked stop codons and stayed in frame with V and J; all others were non-productive. CDR3 was defined by IMGT convention, running from the second conserved V-encoded cysteine to the conserved J-encoded phenylalanine. The earlier analysis of about 560 of the donors excluded any sequence lacking an unambiguous match to a single V gene segment. In an earlier analysis of approximately 610 of the donors, V segments were called functional above 56.7% productive rearrangements and were called segregating when the between-donor standard deviation exceeded 5%. To diagnose cytomegalovirus status from the catalog of TCR beta chain sequences, a statistical classification framework was built. In a later analysis, TCR nucleotide sequences were compared against IMGT/GENE-DB human TR gene sequences so that V and J genes could be assigned. In a later analysis, CDR3 sequences and most-parsimonious VDJ recombination scenarios were assigned using the TCRdist pipeline. In a later analysis, each TCR beta chain was defined by its CDR3 amino acid sequence together with its V-gene family, and reads lacking a unique V-gene family were excluded. A later analysis removed over 500 highly shared, low-generation-probability nucleotide sequences to deal with suspected cross-contamination and a sequencing artifact. In a later analysis, a clonal expansion index was calculated for each public chain from normalized within-repertoire ranks of inferred template counts. In a later analysis, generation probabilities were computed using a VDJ recombination model fitted to out-of-frame rearrangements, and the results were checked against IGoR. A later analysis scored TCR-TCR, TCR-HLA and TCR-CMV co-occurrence with hypergeometric tests, applying a repertoire-size bias correction to TCR pairs. To estimate false discovery rates, a later analysis permuted the HLA or CMV assignments 20 times. A later analysis grouped co-occurring TCRs with DBSCAN, adding TCRdist sequence similarity when clustering within HLA-allele-positive subsets. Co-occurrence clustering excluded repertoires with fewer than 30,000 or more than 120,000 public chains, plus five with anomalous nucleotide sharing. TCRdb stores this immuneACCESS table with in-frame sequences only. Part of the clones is absent; in the studies checked, under half of the shortfall reflects unresolved V genes, and no reason is known for the rest. The V and J calls and the clone size are those of that table, but D and trimming were determined from the DNA. This sample lists 88,000 or so clones; approximately 67% were detected once. Roughly 4.4% of the sample belongs to the ten largest clones.

The CDR3 covers 15 residues, taking in both the cysteine and the phenylalanine. Only the CDR3 DNA stays, 45 bases, in frame from base 1. V is clipped by 4 bases and J by 2 bases, and the sequence between their germline boundaries is 15 bases long. In the germline V gene, CDR1 corresponds to SGHRS and CDR2 to YFSETQ. General study outcomes and caveats: In this cohort, only TCR beta chains were sequenced, and detectable features were limited by the absence of alpha or paired-chain data. A cluster of highly shared sequence variants was judged likely to represent a technical artifact of the sequencing pipeline. Because counts were too low, about 15 rarely observed V segments, including chromosome 9 orphons, were left out of the earlier analysis of a few hundred of the donors. In a later genetic analysis, fewer N-insertions in productive TCRs were reported among donors in an Asian-associated ancestry cluster than the roughly 700-donor mean. According to the authors, the approach could potentially be generalized to other disease states and immunological phenotypes. The presence/absence analyses assumed that sequencing depth was roughly uniform across donors, and that assumption may not be true. Some IMGT-functional V segments, including TRBV6-2 and TRBV6-3, could not be told apart with the 87-base-pair reads, so those segments were excluded. A further reported finding was that TCR beta sequences accurately predicted the HLA-A and HLA-B alleles for most subjects in the first cohort. Correlated functional status among segregating V segments might reflect linkage disequilibrium, but an unknown experimental factor could not be ruled out. Compared with equally common non-associated chains, HLA-associated TCR beta chains in a later analysis were more clonally expanded and had lower generation probabilities. According to a later analysis, TCR association rates differed among HLA loci, with DRB1 alleles showing the most associated TCRs and HLA-C alleles showing the fewest. Most TCR sequences were seen in very few donors, while some public TCRs were found in many individuals. An earlier analysis of 450 to 750 of the donors showed that most TCR beta V segments appeared in productive rearrangements either about 87% or about 30% of the time, which broadly matched IMGT annotations. CMV serostatus was the only immune exposure information available for the cohort. Assigning TCR associations to individual alleles was difficult when HLA alleles, especially DR and DQ, strongly co-occurred. In the study, 150 to 200 TCR beta chains were listed as associated with cytomegalovirus. A few of the identified cytomegalovirus-associated TCR beta chains were confirmed in vitro to be specific for cytomegalovirus antigens. Because some donors lacked HLA typing at each locus, the association tests relied only on the typed subset. In a later analysis, several top co-occurrence clusters were reported to appear linked to parvovirus B19, influenza, CMV and Epstein-Barr virus. In a later analysis, some 17,000 TCR beta sequences were associated with specific HLA alleles at a false discovery rate of 0.05. V-gene and J-gene trimming of TCR beta chains was associated with a missense DCLRE1C variant in a later genetic analysis, and the association was replicated in an independent cohort. A later analysis found that most CMV-associated TCR beta chains appeared HLA-restricted, with HLA associations seemingly driven largely by CMV exposure. The classifier was reported to diagnose cytomegalovirus status with high specificity and sensitivity in both the original and validation cohorts.

The sample was PBMCs. The receptor was isolated from a male donor in good health and CMV-seropositive. Recombination linked TRBV5-1 to TRBJ2-5, with the D gene call left open. Here is the DNA: TGCGCCAGCAGCCCTGGTTCTCAGTCTCAAGAGACCCAGTACTTC. This codes for CASSPGSQSQETQYF.